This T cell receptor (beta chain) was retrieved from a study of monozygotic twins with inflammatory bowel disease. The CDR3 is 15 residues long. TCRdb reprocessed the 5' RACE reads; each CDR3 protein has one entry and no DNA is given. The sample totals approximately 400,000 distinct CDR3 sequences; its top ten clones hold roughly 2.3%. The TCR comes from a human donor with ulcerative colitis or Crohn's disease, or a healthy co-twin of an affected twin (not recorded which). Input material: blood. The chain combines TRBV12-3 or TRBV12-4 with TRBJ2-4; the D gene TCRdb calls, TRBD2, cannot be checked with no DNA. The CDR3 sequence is CASSLGAAIKNIQYF.